This T cell receptor (beta chain) comes out of a study of early T cells in non-severe SARS-CoV-2 infection. Across the whole study: Sequencing was performed on bulk RNA from unsorted whole blood, leaving chains unpaired.

This clonotype was counted only a few times. What it binds is not known. Unique molecular identifiers were attached to individual cDNA molecules. TCRdb ran MiXCR on the 5' RACE reads and lists one entry per CDR3 protein. The sample lists more than 25,000 distinct CDR3 sequences, about 4.6% seen once, with around 10% in the top ten. General observations from the study: Matches to VDJdb favored anti-spike CD8 responses and missed private and CD4 specificities.

V lost 6 bases and J lost 6; bases outside the gene matches: 4. The CDR3 sequence is 13 residues long. Germline values: CDR1 MDHEN, CDR2 SYDVKM. This receptor was identified in an adult who was a healthcare worker with PCR-confirmed SARS-CoV-2 infection or an uninfected control (not recorded which). The specimen was whole blood. The V and J genes are TRBV28 and TRBJ1-2, with TRBD1 identical over 10 bases. DNA for the CDR3: TGTGCCAGCAGAATGACAGGGGGCAATGGCTACACCTTC. It specifies CASRMTGGNGYTF.